The clone carrying this TCR beta chain has just one count. Its antigen is undetermined. Here immunoSEQ multiplex PCR was the method, and the copy in TCRdb shows in-frame clones only, minus some. The table shows 2 million to 2.5 million clones, with just over 90% occurring only once. The CDR3 is 13 residues long. V shed 6 bases, J shed 4 bases, and the junction held 4 bases outside the gene matches. Germline CDR1 is KGHSH and CDR2 is LQKENI. Every donor was a Caucasian adult from Nashville, Tennessee. This record belongs to a study of shared clonotypes between healthy human individuals. About the research overall: CD4 naive cells filled three plates per donor, CD4 memory three, CD8 naive two and CD8 memory one.

Study results and caveats: Estimated clonotype richness was generally higher in naive than memory subsets.

This clonotype was obtained from a man younger than 35 in good health. Some clones in this sample may be carry-over from other donors' samples. Sequenced: naive CD4+ T cells from PBMCs. Regarding subset: CD45RA+ positively selected. The chain links TRBV18 to TRBJ1-2; the match to TRBD1 covers 8 bases. This CDR3 is CASSMDRVYGYTF. The CDR3 region has the DNA TGTGCCAGCTCGATGGACAGGGTCTATGGCTACACCTTC. The whole variable domain, remainder taken from reference TRBV18 and TRBJ1-2, is NAGVMQNPRHLVRRRGQEARLRCSPMKGHSHVYWYRQLPEEGLKFMVYLQKENIIDESGMPKERFSAEFPKEGPSILRIQQVVRGDSAAYFCASSMDRVYGYTFGSGTRLTVV.